Listed below are T cell receptor beta chains from one sample, sequenced in a study of T cell responses to AZD1222 COVID-19 vaccine. Measured with immunoSEQ multiplex PCR; TCRdb has only the in-frame clones, and not every one. The data hold 100,000 to 130,000 clones, with 70% to 90% observed a single time. The sequences come from peripheral blood, collected 28 days after the second AZD1222 dose. The receptors were gathered from an adult who received the AZD1222 COVID-19 vaccine. CDR3s include the opening cysteine and the closing phenylalanine or tryptophan. Fields, in order: clone size, D gene, J gene, V gene, CDR3 protein, CDR3 DNA. A D gene is named only where the DNA matches it firmly. A row's size may be missing; if present it is once, few, many or a size class.

.	.	TRBJ1-5	TRBV19	CASSIDTSQPQHF	TGTGCCAGTAGTATAGATACGAGTCAGCCCCAGCATTTT
.	.	TRBJ2-1	TRBV10-2	CASSIRGEVPNEQFF	TGCGCCAGCAGTATCAGGGGCGAGGTTCCCAATGAGCAGTTCTTC
.	TRBD1	TRBJ2-7	TRBV7-3	CASSPSSSTGDEQYF	TGTGCCAGCAGCCCAAGTTCATCCACAGGGGACGAGCAGTACTTC
.	TRBD1	TRBJ2-7	TRBV28	CASSLPPGQGEGQYF	TGTGCCAGCAGCCTCCCACCGGGACAGGGGGAAGGGCAGTACTTC
.	.	TRBJ1-5	TRBV28	CASSLGVRGNQPQHF	TGTGCCAGCAGTCTAGGAGTAAGGGGCAATCAGCCCCAGCATTTT
.	.	TRBJ2-5	TRBV29-1	CSVGMGSNQETQYF	TGCAGCGTGGGAATGGGGTCCAACCAAGAGACCCAGTACTTC
.	TRBD1	TRBJ2-3	TRBV7-2	CASAAQGARPTDTQYF	TGTGCCAGCGCCGCACAGGGGGCGCGTCCCACAGATACGCAGTATTTT
.	TRBD2	TRBJ2-7	TRBV5-1	CASSITTSWEPYEQYF	TGCGCCAGCAGCATCACGACTAGCTGGGAGCCATACGAGCAGTACTTC
.	TRBD1	TRBJ1-1	TRBV6-5	CASSTQGGTEAFF	TGTGCCAGCAGTACGCAGGGGGGGACTGAAGCTTTCTTT
few	.	TRBJ1-6	TRBV4-1	CASSPEVRDNSPLHF	TGCGCCAGCAGCCCGGAGGTCCGGGATAATTCACCCCTCCACTTT
.	TRBD1	TRBJ1-1	TRBV6-5	CASSLRGQVNTEAFF	TGTGCCAGCAGTTTGCGTGGACAGGTGAACACTGAAGCTTTCTTT
.	.	TRBJ1-5	TRBV7-7	CASSLSYRRSGQPQHF	TGTGCTAGCAGCTTGTCGTATAGGAGATCCGGCCAGCCCCAGCATTTT
.	TRBD1	TRBJ1-2	TRBV5-1	CASSPSGTGGYGYTF	TGCGCCAGCAGCCCCTCCGGGACAGGGGGCTATGGCTACACCTTC
.	.	TRBJ2-3	TRBV3-1/TRBV3-2	CASSPRRTDTQYF	TGTGCCAGCAGCCCTCGCCGCACAGATACGCAGTATTTT
.	.	TRBJ1-1	TRBV12-3/TRBV12-4	CASSRTGNTEAFF	TGTGCCAGCAGTCGCACAGGGAACACTGAAGCTTTCTTT
.	.	TRBJ2-1	TRBV28	CASSFRAQGTYNEQFF	TGTGCCAGCAGCTTCCGAGCTCAGGGCACCTACAATGAGCAGTTCTTC
.	TRBD1	TRBJ2-2	TRBV5-1	CASSLEGQTTGELFF	TGCGCCAGCAGCTTGGAGGGACAGACAACCGGGGAGCTGTTTTTT
.	TRBD1	TRBJ1-6	TRBV5-4	CASSSYLTGKVWNSPLHF	TGTGCCAGCAGCTCCTACTTGACAGGGAAGGTATGGAATTCACCCCTCCACTTT
.	.	TRBJ2-5	TRBV27	CASSAGLMYQETQYF	TGTGCCAGCAGTGCGGGACTTATGTACCAAGAGACCCAGTACTTC
.	.	TRBJ1-1	TRBV3-1/TRBV3-2	CASSPGDTEAFF	TGTGCCAGCAGCCCAGGGGACACTGAAGCTTTCTTT
.	.	TRBJ2-7	TRBV7-9	CASSSDFSSSYEQYF	TGTGCCAGCAGCTCGGACTTCTCGAGCTCCTACGAGCAGTACTTC
.	TRBD2	TRBJ2-3	TRBV7-9	CASSRPQGRGAFSTDTQYF	TGTGCCAGCAGCCGCCCCCAAGGGAGGGGCGCCTTTAGCACAGATACGCAGTATTTT
.	TRBD1	TRBJ2-1	TRBV12-5	CASGIDRAYNEQFF	TGTGCTAGTGGTATCGACAGGGCCTACAATGAGCAGTTCTTC
.	TRBD1	TRBJ2-7	TRBV12-3/TRBV12-4	CASSTGQGYEQYF	TGTGCCAGCAGTACGGGACAGGGCTACGAGCAGTACTTC
.	.	TRBJ2-1	TRBV27	CARSLKQTVSYNEQFF	TGTGCCAGGAGCCTTAAGCAGACCGTCTCCTACAATGAGCAGTTCTTC
.	.	TRBJ1-2	TRBV27	CASSLQGRGYTF	TGTGCCAGCAGTTTACAGGGACGTGGCTACACCTTC
.	.	TRBJ1-4	TRBV7-2	CASSPSGLWEKLFF	TGTGCCAGCAGCCCCAGCGGGCTATGGGAAAAACTGTTTTTT
.	.	TRBJ1-6	TRBV7-9	CASSLRGPGDNSPLHF	TGTGCCAGCAGCTTAAGAGGGCCAGGGGATAATTCACCCCTCCACTTT
.	.	TRBJ2-1	TRBV30	CAWRGAYNEQFF	TGTGCCTGGAGGGGGGCATACAATGAGCAGTTCTTC
.	TRBD1	TRBJ2-7	TRBV5-1	CASRSAGGPTYEQYF	TGCGCCAGCAGGTCCGCAGGGGGCCCGACCTACGAGCAGTACTTC
.	TRBD2	TRBJ2-1	TRBV5-6	CASSPGTSGGPYNEQFF	TGTGCCAGCAGCCCGGGGACTAGCGGGGGGCCATACAATGAGCAGTTCTTC
once	TRBD1	TRBJ2-7	TRBV27	CASSLFGLAGGPYEQYF	TGTGCCAGCAGTTTATTCGGCCTCGCAGGGGGTCCCTACGAGCAGTACTTC
.	.	TRBJ2-7	TRBV21-1	CASSPQPDTRSYEQYF	TGTGCCAGCAGCCCCCAACCGGACACTAGGTCCTACGAGCAGTACTTC
.	.	TRBJ2-2	TRBV18	CASSPTEGTGELFF	TGTGCCAGCTCACCAACCGAGGGCACCGGGGAGCTGTTTTTT
.	.	TRBJ2-2	TRBV29-1	CSVEDPTVGELFF	TGCAGCGTTGAAGATCCAACAGTCGGGGAGCTGTTTTTT
.	.	TRBJ1-5	TRBV27	CASSSGRLTAQPQHF	TGTGCCAGCAGTTCCGGGAGGTTGACGGCTCAGCCCCAGCATTTT
.	.	TRBJ2-2	TRBV28	CASTLSTGELFF	TGTGCCAGCACGCTCTCTACCGGGGAGCTGTTTTTT
.	.	TRBJ2-1	TRBV28	CASSLGQQAAIYNEQFF	TGTGCCAGCAGTTTAGGACAACAGGCAGCTATCTACAATGAGCAGTTCTTC
.	TRBD2	TRBJ2-2	TRBV3-1/TRBV3-2	CASSQGGEGGELFF	TGTGCCAGCAGCCAAGGAGGGGAGGGCGGGGAGCTGTTTTTT
.	.	TRBJ1-3	TRBV7-9	CASSFREAGARSSGNTIYF	TGTGCCAGCAGCTTCCGGGAGGCAGGGGCCCGAAGCTCTGGAAACACCATATATTTT
.	TRBD1	TRBJ2-7	TRBV5-1	CASSSDRGKHEQYF	TGCGCCAGCAGCTCGGACAGGGGCAAGCACGAGCAGTACTTC
.	.	TRBJ1-1	TRBV6-2/TRBV6-3	CASSYFGNTEAFF	TGTGCCAGCAGTTACTTTGGGAACACTGAAGCTTTCTTT
.	.	TRBJ1-6	TRBV6-4	CASSRIPQGNSPLHF	TGTGCCAGCAGTAGGATACCACAGGGAAATTCACCCCTCCACTTT
.	.	TRBJ2-7	TRBV9	CASSVSGQGGIYEQYF	TGTGCCAGCAGCGTTAGCGGGCAGGGGGGAATCTACGAGCAGTACTTC
.	.	TRBJ2-7	TRBV12-3/TRBV12-4	CASRGRSYEQYF	TGTGCCAGCCGGGGCCGTTCCTACGAGCAGTACTTC
.	.	TRBJ2-7	TRBV12-5	CASGYGQTYEQYF	TGTGCTAGTGGTTATGGACAGACCTACGAGCAGTACTTC
.	.	TRBJ2-7	TRBV7-8	CASSQRDEQYF	TGTGCCAGCAGCCAAAGGGACGAGCAGTACTTC
.	TRBD1	TRBJ1-2	TRBV7-2	CASSLGTGEANYGYTF	TGTGCCAGCAGCTTAGGAACAGGGGAGGCTAACTATGGCTACACCTTC
.	.	TRBJ1-2	TRBV5-4	CATTRFKDNYGYTF	TGTGCCACCACCCGCTTCAAGGATAACTATGGCTACACCTTC
.	TRBD1	TRBJ2-7	TRBV5-1	CASATGTGGYEQYF	TGCGCCAGCGCTACCGGGACAGGGGGCTACGAGCAGTACTTC
.	.	TRBJ1-2	TRBV5-4	CASGRDGNYGYTF	TGTGCCAGCGGCCGGGACGGGAACTATGGCTACACCTTC